The rows below give T cell receptor beta chains drawn from one sample of a study of identical twins. TCRdb recomputed calls from the 5' RACE reads with MiXCR, one row per CDR3 protein. The repertoire holds 450,000 or so distinct CDR3 sequences, with about 14% as singletons. The same data also went into a second study, on yellow fever vaccine responses in identical twins.

Sequenced input: CD4+ T cells sorted from blood. These receptors originate from a woman aged 18-30 years in good health. Each CDR3 is given with its conserved first and last residue. Fields, in order: clone size, D gene, V gene, J gene, CDR3 protein, CDR3 DNA. A D gene is named only where the DNA matches it firmly. Expanded clones are given a class, and other clones once, few, many or no size at all.

abundance: .; d_gene: TRBD1; v_gene: TRBV12-3/TRBV12-4; j_gene: TRBJ2-6; CDR3aa: CASRIRTGGSGANVLTF; CDR3nt: TGTGCCAGCAGAATCAGGACAGGGGGCTCTGGGGCCAACGTCCTGACTTTC
abundance: .; d_gene: .; v_gene: TRBV19; j_gene: TRBJ2-7; CDR3aa: CASSTRPGPRGYEQYF; CDR3nt: TGTGCCAGTAGTACAAGACCCGGGCCCAGGGGTTACGAGCAGTACTTC
abundance: few; d_gene: .; v_gene: TRBV4-2; j_gene: TRBJ2-7; CDR3aa: CASSPGGGFSSYEQYF; CDR3nt: TGTGCCAGCAGCCCAGGGGGGGGATTTAGCTCCTACGAGCAGTACTTC
abundance: few; d_gene: .; v_gene: TRBV6-2/TRBV6-3; j_gene: TRBJ2-1; CDR3aa: CASQGNYNEQFF; CDR3nt: TGTGCCAGCCAGGGGAATTACAATGAGCAGTTCTTC
abundance: few; d_gene: .; v_gene: TRBV3-1; j_gene: TRBJ2-6; CDR3aa: CASSQERGRLRGANVLTF; CDR3nt: TGTGCCAGCAGCCAAGAGAGGGGCCGACTACGCGGGGCCAACGTCCTGACTTTC
abundance: few; d_gene: .; v_gene: TRBV6-5; j_gene: TRBJ2-3; CDR3aa: CASSYLSQSTDTQYF; CDR3nt: TGTGCCAGCAGTTATTTGTCCCAAAGCACAGATACGCAGTATTTT
abundance: .; d_gene: .; v_gene: TRBV12-3/TRBV12-4; j_gene: TRBJ2-6; CDR3aa: CASSLGTDSGANVLTF; CDR3nt: TGTGCCAGCAGTTTAGGGACAGACTCTGGGGCCAACGTCCTGACTTTC
abundance: many; d_gene: TRBD2; v_gene: TRBV28; j_gene: TRBJ2-3; CDR3aa: CASSSYPFTSGGPQYF; CDR3nt: TGTGCCAGCAGTTCTTATCCCTTTACTAGCGGGGGTCCTCAGTATTTT
abundance: .; d_gene: TRBD2; v_gene: TRBV7-2; j_gene: TRBJ2-7; CDR3aa: CASSLLSGSHEQYF; CDR3nt: TGTGCCAGCAGCTTGTTGAGCGGGAGCCACGAGCAGTACTTC
abundance: .; d_gene: TRBD2; v_gene: TRBV5-1; j_gene: TRBJ2-1; CDR3aa: CASSLERGGGNEQFF; CDR3nt: TGCGCCAGCAGCTTGGAGCGGGGGGGCGGTAATGAGCAGTTCTTC
abundance: few; d_gene: .; v_gene: TRBV5-1; j_gene: TRBJ2-6; CDR3aa: CASSLARVVFGANVLTF; CDR3nt: TGCGCCAGCAGCTTGGCAAGGGTGGTTTTCGGGGCCAACGTCCTGACTTTC
abundance: many; d_gene: TRBD2; v_gene: TRBV7-2; j_gene: TRBJ2-3; CDR3aa: CASSPGTSGSRTDTQYF; CDR3nt: TGTGCCAGCAGCCCGGGGACTAGCGGGAGTCGTACAGATACGCAGTATTTT
abundance: many; d_gene: TRBD2; v_gene: TRBV5-1; j_gene: TRBJ2-1; CDR3aa: CASSPSGRVRFF; CDR3nt: TGCGCCAGCAGCCCCAGCGGGAGGGTGCGGTTCTTC
abundance: .; d_gene: .; v_gene: TRBV25-1; j_gene: TRBJ2-7; CDR3aa: CASSGGTGPQYF; CDR3nt: TGTGCCAGCAGTGGGGGGACCGGGCCGCAGTACTTC
abundance: few; d_gene: .; v_gene: TRBV28; j_gene: TRBJ2-5; CDR3aa: CASSPPGAEMETQYF; CDR3nt: TGTGCCAGCAGTCCGCCGGGGGCAGAGATGGAGACCCAGTACTTC
abundance: .; d_gene: TRBD1; v_gene: TRBV5-1; j_gene: TRBJ1-1; CDR3aa: CASSAALTGITEAFF; CDR3nt: TGCGCCAGCAGCGCCGCACTGACAGGGATCACTGAAGCTTTCTTT
abundance: .; d_gene: TRBD2; v_gene: TRBV3-1; j_gene: TRBJ2-4; CDR3aa: CASSQITSGGPRAKNIQYF; CDR3nt: TGTGCCAGCAGCCAAATCACTAGCGGGGGGCCCCGGGCCAAAAACATTCAGTACTTC
abundance: few; d_gene: TRBD1; v_gene: TRBV6-2/TRBV6-3; j_gene: TRBJ2-3; CDR3aa: CASKQMRGQTDTQYF; CDR3nt: TGTGCCAGCAAACAGATGAGGGGGCAAACAGATACGCAGTATTTT
abundance: few; d_gene: TRBD1; v_gene: TRBV29-1; j_gene: TRBJ2-5; CDR3aa: CSVGTGWETQYF; CDR3nt: TGCAGCGTTGGGACAGGATGGGAGACCCAGTACTTC
abundance: .; d_gene: .; v_gene: TRBV11-3; j_gene: TRBJ2-4; CDR3aa: CASSSSRAANIQYF; CDR3nt: TGTGCCAGCAGCTCATCCCGGGCCGCAAACATTCAGTACTTC
abundance: .; d_gene: TRBD2; v_gene: TRBV4-2; j_gene: TRBJ2-3; CDR3aa: CASSQEWGAWLAGRDTQYF; CDR3nt: TGTGCCAGCAGCCAAGAGTGGGGGGCATGGCTAGCGGGAAGAGATACGCAGTATTTT
abundance: few; d_gene: .; v_gene: TRBV28; j_gene: TRBJ1-1; CDR3aa: CASSPRTENTEAFF; CDR3nt: TGTGCCAGCAGTCCCCGGACGGAGAACACTGAAGCTTTCTTT
abundance: few; d_gene: TRBD2; v_gene: TRBV7-2; j_gene: TRBJ2-2; CDR3aa: CASSLKGRGTGELFF; CDR3nt: TGTGCCAGCAGCTTAAAAGGGAGGGGCACCGGGGAGCTGTTTTTT
abundance: few; d_gene: TRBD1; v_gene: TRBV6-2/TRBV6-3; j_gene: TRBJ1-5; CDR3aa: CASSYQGGRQPQHF; CDR3nt: TGTGCCAGCAGTTACCAGGGGGGCAGGCAGCCCCAGCATTTT
abundance: few; d_gene: .; v_gene: TRBV2; j_gene: TRBJ2-1; CDR3aa: CASTREYNEQFF; CDR3nt: TGTGCCAGCACCAGGGAGTACAATGAGCAGTTCTTC
abundance: few; d_gene: TRBD2; v_gene: TRBV20-1; j_gene: TRBJ2-1; CDR3aa: CSASSSGRASDNEQFF; CDR3nt: TGCAGTGCTAGTTCAAGCGGGAGGGCCTCTGACAATGAGCAGTTCTTC
abundance: .; d_gene: TRBD1; v_gene: TRBV28; j_gene: TRBJ2-3; CDR3aa: CASSTGTGGPDTQYF; CDR3nt: TGTGCCAGCAGCACAGGGACAGGGGGTCCAGATACGCAGTATTTT
abundance: few; d_gene: TRBD2; v_gene: TRBV25-1; j_gene: TRBJ2-3; CDR3aa: CASSEFTGTSGNTDTQYF; CDR3nt: TGTGCCAGCAGTGAATTCACCGGGACTAGCGGCAACACAGATACGCAGTATTTT
abundance: few; d_gene: .; v_gene: TRBV7-9; j_gene: TRBJ2-3; CDR3aa: CASSYWAGGDTQYF; CDR3nt: TGTGCCAGCAGCTATTGGGCAGGGGGGGATACGCAGTATTTT
abundance: .; d_gene: .; v_gene: TRBV11-2; j_gene: TRBJ2-3; CDR3aa: CASSFRGTRMQYF; CDR3nt: TGTGCCAGCAGCTTCCGCGGCACTCGGATGCAGTATTTT
abundance: .; d_gene: .; v_gene: TRBV7-2; j_gene: TRBJ2-5; CDR3aa: CASSPTIRGTTQETQYF; CDR3nt: TGTGCCAGCAGCCCCACAATAAGGGGGACTACCCAAGAGACCCAGTACTTC
abundance: .; d_gene: TRBD1; v_gene: TRBV6-5; j_gene: TRBJ2-5; CDR3aa: CASSYSYRGRETQYF; CDR3nt: TGTGCCAGCAGTTACTCATACAGGGGTAGAGAGACCCAGTACTTC
abundance: .; d_gene: .; v_gene: TRBV20-1; j_gene: TRBJ1-1; CDR3aa: CSARVGVKNTEAFF; CDR3nt: TGCAGTGCTAGAGTTGGGGTAAAGAACACTGAAGCTTTCTTT
abundance: .; d_gene: TRBD1; v_gene: TRBV20-1; j_gene: TRBJ2-7; CDR3aa: CSAKAQGLNEQYF; CDR3nt: TGCAGTGCTAAAGCACAGGGGCTGAACGAGCAGTACTTC
abundance: .; d_gene: TRBD2; v_gene: TRBV6-1; j_gene: TRBJ2-7; CDR3aa: CASSEQLLAGGLYF; CDR3nt: TGTGCCAGCAGTGAACAGCTACTAGCGGGAGGTTTGTACTTC
abundance: .; d_gene: .; v_gene: TRBV20-1; j_gene: TRBJ2-3; CDR3aa: CSAPPIVSTDTQYF; CDR3nt: TGCAGTGCTCCCCCTATAGTTAGCACAGATACGCAGTATTTT
abundance: .; d_gene: .; v_gene: TRBV7-9; j_gene: TRBJ1-6; CDR3aa: CASSSSRGGSPLHF; CDR3nt: TGTGCCAGCAGCTCAAGTCGAGGTGGTTCACCCCTCCACTTT
abundance: .; d_gene: TRBD1; v_gene: TRBV6-2/TRBV6-3; j_gene: TRBJ2-7; CDR3aa: CASSYRGQGPYEQYF; CDR3nt: TGTGCCAGCAGTTACCGGGGACAGGGACCCTACGAGCAGTACTTC
abundance: .; d_gene: TRBD1; v_gene: TRBV7-8; j_gene: TRBJ1-5; CDR3aa: CASSHKGAGNQPQHF; CDR3nt: TGTGCCAGCAGCCACAAGGGGGCGGGCAATCAGCCCCAGCATTTT
abundance: .; d_gene: TRBD1; v_gene: TRBV24-1; j_gene: TRBJ2-7; CDR3aa: CATRQGDLYEQYF; CDR3nt: TGTGCCACCAGACAGGGGGATTTATACGAGCAGTACTTC
abundance: .; d_gene: TRBD2; v_gene: TRBV20-1; j_gene: TRBJ2-1; CDR3aa: CSATRLAASYNEQFF; CDR3nt: TGCAGTGCCACACGACTAGCGGCCTCCTACAATGAGCAGTTCTTC
abundance: few; d_gene: .; v_gene: TRBV20-1; j_gene: TRBJ2-7; CDR3aa: CSAPLSVGNEQYF; CDR3nt: TGCAGTGCCCCCCTTAGTGTGGGCAACGAGCAGTACTTC
abundance: many; d_gene: TRBD1; v_gene: TRBV3-1; j_gene: TRBJ1-6; CDR3aa: CASSQNSGQGKNSPLHF; CDR3nt: TGTGCCAGCAGCCAGAACTCGGGACAGGGGAAAAATTCACCCCTCCACTTT
abundance: .; d_gene: .; v_gene: TRBV14; j_gene: TRBJ2-1; CDR3aa: CASSQYQGLPYNEQFF; CDR3nt: TGTGCCAGCAGCCAATATCAGGGACTCCCCTACAATGAGCAGTTCTTC
abundance: few; d_gene: .; v_gene: TRBV10-3; j_gene: TRBJ2-2; CDR3aa: CAISDPSLGTGELFF; CDR3nt: TGTGCCATCAGTGATCCGAGTTTAGGCACCGGGGAGCTGTTTTTT
abundance: .; d_gene: .; v_gene: TRBV28; j_gene: TRBJ2-6; CDR3aa: CASSSSRQVPYSGANVLTF; CDR3nt: TGTGCCAGCAGTTCCTCCCGACAGGTGCCTTACTCTGGGGCCAACGTCCTGACTTTC
abundance: many; d_gene: .; v_gene: TRBV27; j_gene: TRBJ1-6; CDR3aa: CASSLSTGTPNSPLHF; CDR3nt: TGTGCCAGCAGTTTATCGACCGGGACTCCGAATTCACCCCTCCACTTT
abundance: few; d_gene: .; v_gene: TRBV28; j_gene: TRBJ2-5; CDR3aa: CASSLLSRYQETQYF; CDR3nt: TGTGCCAGCAGTTTATTGAGTAGGTACCAAGAGACCCAGTACTTC